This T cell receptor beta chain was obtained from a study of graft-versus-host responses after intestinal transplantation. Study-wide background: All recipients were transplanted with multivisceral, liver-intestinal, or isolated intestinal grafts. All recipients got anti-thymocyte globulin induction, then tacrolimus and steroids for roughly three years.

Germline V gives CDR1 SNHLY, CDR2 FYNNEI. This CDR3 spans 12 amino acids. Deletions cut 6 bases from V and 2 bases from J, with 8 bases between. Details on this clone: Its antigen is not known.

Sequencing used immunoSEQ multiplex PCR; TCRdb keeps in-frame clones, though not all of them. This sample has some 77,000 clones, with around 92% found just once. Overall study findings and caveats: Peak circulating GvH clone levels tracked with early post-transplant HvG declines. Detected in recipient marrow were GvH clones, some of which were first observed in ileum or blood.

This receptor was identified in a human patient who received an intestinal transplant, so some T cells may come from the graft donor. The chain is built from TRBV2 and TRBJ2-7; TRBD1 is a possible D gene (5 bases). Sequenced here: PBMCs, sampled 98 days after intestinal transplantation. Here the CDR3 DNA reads TGTGCCAGCAGGTACAGGCCCTACGAGCAGTACTTC. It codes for CASRYRPYEQYF.